These 10 T cell receptor beta chains originate from one sample sequenced in a study of response to subunit inactivated influenza vaccine. TCRdb passed the RT-PCR reads through MiXCR, listing each CDR3 protein once. This sample yields approximately 680,000 distinct CDR3 sequences, of which 15% to 17% are seen a single time; 11% belongs to the top ten. The specimen comprised PBMCs from blood, sampled roughly 12 days after vaccination. These receptors were taken from a man in his forties or fifties who received an inactivated influenza vaccine.

V usage is TRBV5-1 and J usage is TRBJ1-3; D is unclear. The CDR3 contains 16 residues. CDR1 is SGHRS, CDR2 YFSETQ, per germline. V lost 4 bases, J lost 0 bases, and 14 bases lay in between. The CDR3 DNA follows: TGCGCCAGCAGCCTCATGGATACGAGCTCTGGAAACACCATATATTTT. It codes for CASSLMDTSSGNTIYF.

This clonotype was seen a few times. This chain joins TRBV12-3 or TRBV12-4 and TRBJ2-1; TRBD2 aligns across 11 bases. The CDR3 length is 16 residues. The trim removed 6 bases at V and 2 bases at J, leaving 6 bases unmatched. DNA of the CDR3: TGTGCCAGCAGCCGCTATAGCGGGGGGGCCTACAATGAGCAGTTCTTC. Translated, it gives CASSRYSGGAYNEQFF.

This clonotype was seen a handful of times. V is TRBV29-1 and J is TRBJ2-1, with TRBD2 matching 7 bases. The V segment lost 6 bases and the J segment 14 bases; nucleotides outside the gene matches: 19. This CDR3 has 14 residues. CDR1 SQVTM and CDR2 ANQGSEA come from the germline V gene. CDR3 sequence reads: CSVRKVTSEGMEFF. CDR3 sequence (DNA): TGCAGCGTACGAAAGGTAACTAGCGAAGGTATGGAGTTCTTC.

Many counts were recorded for this clonotype. This chain connects TRBV7-9 to TRBJ2-7; D might be TRBD1 (6 bases). The V end lost 5 bases, the J end lost 0 bases, and 17 bases lay between the germline ends. CDR1 is SEHNR and CDR2 is FQNEAQ in the germline V gene (reference sequence). The CDR3 length is 16 residues. The CDR3 DNA is TGTGCCAGCAGCCGGACGACAGGCCGACTCTCCTACGAGCAGTACTTC. Translated: CASSRTTGRLSYEQYF.

This chain links TRBV6-6 with TRBJ2-7; TRBD2 aligns across 8 bases. This CDR3 spans 13 amino acids. The ends lost 6 bases at V and 3 bases at J; junction bases unmatched: 4. Germline-derived CDR1 and CDR2 are MNHNY and SVGAGI (reference sequence). The DNA of the CDR3 is TGTGCCAGCAGGGAAACTAGCGGCTACGAGCAGTACTTC. Translation: CASRETSGYEQYF.

This clonotype came up many times. CDR3 protein: CASTSRTRHNEQFF. Here the CDR3 DNA reads TGTGCCAGCACCTCGAGGACTAGACACAATGAGCAGTTCTTC. The chain is built from TRBV7-2 and TRBJ2-1, with TRBD2 matching 7 bases. V trimming: 7 bases; J trimming: 5 bases; junction bases outside the gene matches: 8. CDR3 length: 14 amino acids. In germline, CDR1 is SGHTA, CDR2 FQGNSA. The full variable domain, with the rest looked up from reference TRBV7-2 and TRBJ2-1, is GAGVSQSPSNKVTEKGKDVELRCDPISGHTALYWYRQSLGQGLEFLIYFQGNSAPDKSGLPSDRFSAERTGGSVSTLTIQRTQQEDSAVYLCASTSRTRHNEQFFGPGTRLTVL.

V gene TRBV6-1 combines with J gene TRBJ2-2, with 9 nucleotides matching TRBD1. There are 15 residues in the CDR3. V shed 5 bases and J 1 base; nucleotides not matched to a gene: 2. The germline gives CDR1 MNHNS, CDR2 SASEGT. The CDR3 DNA is TGTGCCAGCAGTCGGGACAGGGAGAACACCGGGGAGCTGTTTTTT. Protein product: CASSRDRENTGELFF.

There are a few counts of this clonotype. The chain is built from TRBV9 and TRBJ2-1; D is tentatively TRBD1 or TRBD2 (5 bases each). The CDR3 extends over 14 amino acids. V dropped 2 bases and J dropped 5 bases, with 11 bases sitting between them. Germline CDR1 and CDR2: SGDLS and YYNGEE. CDR3 DNA sequence: TGTGCCAGCAGCGTGGGACGCCGAGACAATGAGCAGTTCTTC. Its translation is CASSVGRRDNEQFF. The entire variable domain, with the rest obtained from reference TRBV9 and TRBJ2-1, is as follows: DSGVTQTPKHLITATGQRVTLRCSPRSGDLSVYWYQQSLDQGLQFLIQYYNGEERAKGNILERFSAQQFPDLHSELNLSSLELGDSALYFCASSVGRRDNEQFFGPGTRLTVL.

This chain connects TRBV20-1 to TRBJ2-1; TRBD1 aligns across 10 bases. The V gene end was trimmed by 1 base and the J gene end by 1 base; junction bases not matched to a gene: 13. Germline V gives CDR1 DFQATT, CDR2 SNEGSKA (reference sequence). CDR3 length: 19 amino acids. Here the CDR3 reads CSARARDRGEAGSYNEQFF. Written as DNA, the CDR3 is TGCAGTGCTAGAGCAAGGGACAGGGGAGAGGCGGGGTCCTACAATGAGCAGTTCTTC.

This clonotype was detected a few times. This chain links TRBV29-1 with TRBJ2-1; 9 bases fit TRBD1. The CDR3 consists of 13 residues. Per the germline V gene, CDR1 is SQVTM and CDR2 is ANQGSEA. V lost 8 bases and J lost 4; bases outside the gene matches: 6. CDR3 amino acids: CSTRQGGYNEQFF. CDR3 nucleotides: TGCAGCACCCGACAGGGGGGGTACAATGAGCAGTTCTTC.